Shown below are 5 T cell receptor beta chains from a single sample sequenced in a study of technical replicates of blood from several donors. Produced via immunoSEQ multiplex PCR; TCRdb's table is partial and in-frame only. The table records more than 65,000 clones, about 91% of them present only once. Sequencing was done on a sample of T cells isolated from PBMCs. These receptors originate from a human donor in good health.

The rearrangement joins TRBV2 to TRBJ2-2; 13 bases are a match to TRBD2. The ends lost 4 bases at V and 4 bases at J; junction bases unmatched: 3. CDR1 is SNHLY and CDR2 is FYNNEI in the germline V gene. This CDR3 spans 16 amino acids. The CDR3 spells CASSGGLAGLTGELFF. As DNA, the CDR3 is TGTGCCAGCAGTGGGGGACTAGCGGGACTCACCGGGGAGCTGTTTTTT.

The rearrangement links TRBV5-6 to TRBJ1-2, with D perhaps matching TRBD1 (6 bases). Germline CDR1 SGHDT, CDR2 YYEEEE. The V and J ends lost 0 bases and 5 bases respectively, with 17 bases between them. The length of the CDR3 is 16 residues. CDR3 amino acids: CASSLDTRTDYYGYTF. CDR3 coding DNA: TGTGCCAGCAGCTTGGACACGAGGACAGACTATTATGGCTACACCTTC.

This CDR3 is CASSSETGQIHEQYF. The CDR3 nucleotides read TGTGCCAGCAGCTCCGAGACAGGGCAAATCCACGAGCAGTACTTC. V is TRBV7-9 and J is TRBJ2-7; 7 bases are a match to TRBD1. With V trimmed by 4 bases and J by 5 bases, 11 bases remained unmatched. Germline CDR1 is SEHNR and CDR2 is FQNEAQ (reference sequence). This CDR3 has 15 residues.

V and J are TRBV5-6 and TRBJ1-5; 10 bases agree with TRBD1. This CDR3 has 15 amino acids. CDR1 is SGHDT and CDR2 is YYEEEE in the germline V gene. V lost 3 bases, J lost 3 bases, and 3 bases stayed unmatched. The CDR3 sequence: CASSWGQGNNQPQHF. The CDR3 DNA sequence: TGTGCCAGCAGCTGGGGACAGGGGAACAATCAGCCCCAGCATTTT.

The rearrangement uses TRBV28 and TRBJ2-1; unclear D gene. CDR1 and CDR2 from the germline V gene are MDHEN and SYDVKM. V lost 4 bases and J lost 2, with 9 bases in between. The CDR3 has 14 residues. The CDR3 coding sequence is TGTGCCAGCAGTTACCTTGCGGCCTACAATGAGCAGTTCTTC. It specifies CASSYLAAYNEQFF.